Below are 27 T cell receptor beta chains sequenced from a single sample in a study of cytomegalovirus exposure and HLA in healthy donors. PCR amplification relied on 60 Vbeta primers (plus 13 Jbeta primers). Assay: immunoSEQ multiplex PCR; the TCRdb copy retains only in-frame clones and omits some. The sample gives roughly 44,000 clones, 81% of which show up once; 2.7% is in the top ten. The specimen sequenced was PBMCs. These receptor sequences come from a man aged 45-65 years in good health and CMV-seronegative.

The chain combines TRBV2 with TRBJ1-5; the match to TRBD1 covers 11 bases. V lost 6 bases, J lost 3 bases, and 7 bases stayed unmatched. The CDR3 totals 16 residues. CDR1 SNHLY and CDR2 FYNNEI come from the germline V gene. CDR3 in DNA: TGTGCCAGCAGAGGGGACAGGGGGGGTGACAATCAGCCCCAGCATTTT. Translation: CASRGDRGGDNQPQHF.

The chain couples TRBV2 to TRBJ2-1; D may be TRBD2 (6 bases). CDR3 length: 16 residues. Germline-derived CDR1 and CDR2 are SNHLY and FYNNEI. Deletions cut 4 bases from V and 5 bases from J, with 18 bases between. The CDR3 loop is CASSVDLTPGDNEQFF. In nucleotides, the CDR3 is TGTGCCAGCAGTGTGGACTTAACCCCGGGGGACAATGAGCAGTTCTTC. Using reference TRBV2 and TRBJ2-1 for the parts outside the CDR3, the full variable domain is EPEVTQTPSHQVTQMGQEVILRCVPISNHLYFYWYRQILGQKVEFLVSFYNNEISEKSEIFDDQFSVERPDGSNFTLKIRSTKLEDSAMYFCASSVDLTPGDNEQFFGPGTRLTVL.

The rearrangement uses TRBV5-1 and TRBJ2-5; weak D call: TRBD2 (5 bases). The CDR3 is made up of 15 amino acids. The V end lost 0 bases, the J end lost 7 bases, and 16 bases lay between the germline ends. CDR1 is SGHRS and CDR2 is YFSETQ in the germline V gene. CDR3: CASSLATGPEGTQYF. The CDR3 region has the DNA TGCGCCAGCAGCTTGGCCACTGGGCCCGAGGGGACCCAGTACTTC.

This clone was counted between two and nine times. The gene calls are TRBV4-2 and TRBJ1-5; 8 bases map to TRBD1. With V trimmed by 0 bases and J by 1 base, 2 bases remained unmatched. Per the germline V gene, CDR1 is LGHNA and CDR2 is YNFKEQ. The CDR3 totals 16 residues. CDR3 coding DNA: TGTGCCAGCAGCCAAGAGGACAGGGTAAGCAATCAGCCCCAGCATTTT. It translates to CASSQEDRVSNQPQHF.

On this clone: In the same sample, other DNA sequences code for this CDR3. This chain links TRBV19 with TRBJ2-1, with a tentative D call TRBD1 (5 bases). Trimming cost V 0 bases and J 2 bases, with 8 bases left between them. There are 15 residues in the CDR3. Germline V gives CDR1 LNHDA, CDR2 SQIVND (reference sequence). CDR3 DNA sequence: TGTGCCAGTAGTATAGAAGGGGCGACCTACAATGAGCAGTTCTTC. This sequence encodes CASSIEGATYNEQFF.

The chain combines TRBV7-2 with TRBJ2-7, with 13 bases identical to TRBD2. The CDR3 totals 15 residues. The V gene end was trimmed by 6 bases and the J gene end by 3 bases; junction bases not matched to a gene: 5. The V gene's germline CDR1 is SGHTA and CDR2 FQGNSA. CDR3 sequence reads: CASRSRTSGGYEQYF. The CDR3 nucleotides are TGTGCCAGCAGAAGCCGGACTAGCGGGGGCTACGAGCAGTACTTC.

The V gene is TRBV5-1, the J gene TRBJ1-6; tentative D call: TRBD1 (6 bases). There are 16 residues in the CDR3. V gave up 4 bases and J gave up 7 bases, with 18 bases separating them. The V gene's germline CDR1 is SGHRS and CDR2 YFSETQ. CDR3 loop: CASSIREAGANSPLHF. Written as DNA, the CDR3 is TGCGCCAGCAGCATACGGGAGGCAGGGGCAAATTCACCCCTCCACTTT. The whole variable domain, filled in from reference TRBV5-1 and TRBJ1-6, reads KAGVTQTPRYLIKTRGQQVTLSCSPISGHRSVSWYQQTPGQGLQFLFEYFSETQRNKGNFPGRFSGRQFSNSRSEMNVSTLELGDSALYLCASSIREAGANSPLHFGNGTRLTVT.

This chain connects TRBV4-3 to TRBJ2-3, with 11 bases identical to TRBD2. With 3 bases clipped from V and 14 bases from J, the junction kept 13 bases outside the gene matches. The CDR3 has 15 residues. Germline V gives CDR1 LGHNA, CDR2 YSLEER. CDR3 in DNA: TGCGCCAGCAGCCAGACCGGTAATAGCGGGAGGGCCCTGTATTTT. Amino acid sequence: CASSQTGNSGRALYF.

V usage is TRBV7-6 and J usage is TRBJ2-7; 11 bases align to TRBD2. V was pared by 4 bases and J by 6 bases, with 14 bases of the junction left unmatched. The CDR3 covers 17 residues. CDR1 and CDR2 from the germline V gene are SGHVS and FNYEAQ. CDR3 sequence reads: CASSSTGGTSGGLEQYF. CDR3 bases: TGTGCCAGCAGCTCAACAGGGGGAACTAGCGGGGGCCTCGAGCAGTACTTC.

The chain employs TRBV19 and TRBJ1-6; no clear D. Germline lookup yields CDR1 LNHDA and CDR2 SQIVND (reference sequence). There are 15 residues in the CDR3. V lost 8 bases, J lost 7 bases, and 18 bases lay in between. The CDR3, as DNA: TGTGCCAGTTCGACGGGAGGGCTCGTGAATTCACCCCTCCACTTT. Amino acids: CASSTGGLVNSPLHF.

A word on this clone: Compared with germline, one end of the junction differs, possibly owing to a read error. The chain links TRBV7-9 to TRBJ2-1; a possible D gene is TRBD2 (6 bases). Germline V gene sequence: CDR1 SEHNR, CDR2 FQNEAQ (reference sequence). The CDR3 contains 14 residues. In nucleotides, the CDR3 is TGTTCCAGCAGCGGGTGGGGAGAGGCCCATGAGCAGTTCTTC. Its protein is CSSSGWGEAHEQFF.

The rearrangement uses TRBV27 and TRBJ2-7; maybe TRBD1 (5 bases). Germline V gene sequence: CDR1 MNHEY, CDR2 SMNVEV (reference sequence). There are 15 residues in the CDR3. V lost 3 bases, J lost 2 bases, and 14 bases lay in between. The CDR3 DNA follows: TGTGCCAGCAGTTTTATAGGTGGGGCAGCCTACGAGCAGTACTTC. Its translation: CASSFIGGAAYEQYF.

This chain connects TRBV27 to TRBJ2-3; D is possibly TRBD2 (6 bases). V lost 4 bases and J 4 bases, leaving 18 bases between the germline ends. Germline CDR1 reads MNHEY; CDR2 reads SMNVEV (reference sequence). The length of the CDR3 is 16 residues. This CDR3 reads CASSWRGEGRADTQYF. The CDR3 DNA reads TGTGCCAGCAGTTGGAGGGGCGAGGGTAGGGCAGATACGCAGTATTTT.

This sequence joins TRBV7-2 and TRBJ1-1; D uncertain. The V gene's germline CDR1 is SGHTA and CDR2 FQGNSA. V was trimmed by 5 bases and J by 0 bases, leaving 10 bases between them. The CDR3 is 14 residues long. CDR3 protein: CASSRAMVNTEAFF. CDR3 DNA: TGTGCCAGCAGCCGCGCAATGGTGAACACTGAAGCTTTCTTT.

The rearrangement links TRBV19 to TRBJ2-1, with D uncertain. This CDR3 has 15 residues. The V and J ends lost 5 bases and 3 bases respectively, with 14 bases between them. The germline V gene has CDR1 LNHDA and CDR2 SQIVND (reference sequence). Here the CDR3 reads CASSPRGSDYNEQFF. The DNA of the CDR3 is TGTGCCAGTAGTCCTAGAGGCAGCGACTACAATGAGCAGTTCTTC.

The chain combines TRBV7-2 with TRBJ1-2, with 8 bases aligning to TRBD1. V was pared by 5 bases and J by 4 bases, with 3 bases of the junction left unmatched. The CDR3 sequence is 13 residues long. The germline CDR1 and CDR2 sequences are SGHTA and FQGNSA. The CDR3 loop is CASSVGQGYGYTF. The CDR3 DNA reads TGTGCCAGCAGCGTAGGACAGGGCTATGGCTACACCTTC.

The chain links TRBV9 to TRBJ2-2; no firm D call. Between the trimmed V and J ends, which lost 3 bases and 9 bases, there was a span of 12 bases. Germline CDR1 reads SGDLS; CDR2 reads YYNGEE. The length of the CDR3 is 13 residues. In DNA form, the CDR3 reads TGTGCCAGCAGCGCCGCTTCCTACCGGGAGCTGTTTTTT. This codes for CASSAASYRELFF.

V is TRBV13 and J is TRBJ2-3; D is undetermined. The CDR3 is 15 amino acids. CDR1 and CDR2 (germline): PRHDT, FYEKMQ (reference sequence). Trimming removed 5 bases at V and 8 bases at J, with 20 bases between. CDR3 in amino acids: CASSPSRDGDTTQYF. The CDR3 DNA follows: TGTGCCAGCAGCCCGAGCCGAGACGGCGACACTACGCAGTATTTT.

The gene calls are TRBV5-1 and TRBJ1-2, with a tentative D call TRBD1 (6 bases). This CDR3 spans 16 amino acids. CDR1 SGHRS and CDR2 YFSETQ come from the germline V gene. The V end was cut by 5 bases, the J end by 0 bases, with 17 bases between. CDR3 sequence (DNA): TGCGCCAGCAGTGCCCCGGGACATCCAACTAACTATGGCTACACCTTC. Its translation: CASSAPGHPTNYGYTF. The full variable domain, completed using reference TRBV5-1 and TRBJ1-2, is KAGVTQTPRYLIKTRGQQVTLSCSPISGHRSVSWYQQTPGQGLQFLFEYFSETQRNKGNFPGRFSGRQFSNSRSEMNVSTLELGDSALYLCASSAPGHPTNYGYTFGSGTRLTVV.

The rearrangement joins TRBV9 to TRBJ1-4; unclear D gene. The V end was cut by 0 bases, the J end by 8 bases, with 14 bases between. CDR3 length: 15 residues. Looked up from germline, CDR1 is SGDLS and CDR2 is YYNGEE. This CDR3 reads CASSVGENLLEKLFF. The CDR3 DNA sequence: TGTGCCAGCAGCGTAGGCGAGAACCTTTTAGAAAAACTGTTTTTT.

The chain joins TRBV7-2 to TRBJ2-2; 8 bases fit TRBD2. The ends lost 4 bases at V and 2 bases at J; junction bases unmatched: 3. Germline V CDR1 and CDR2: SGHTA, FQGNSA. The CDR3 has 15 residues. DNA of the CDR3: TGTGCCAGCAGCTGGGGACTAGGAAACACCGGGGAGCTGTTTTTT. Its translation is CASSWGLGNTGELFF.

The chain recombines TRBV9 with TRBJ2-1; tentative D call: TRBD1 (5 bases). Germline V gene sequence: CDR1 SGDLS, CDR2 YYNGEE. This CDR3 contains 19 residues. With 0 bases removed from V and 0 bases from J, the gap between germline ends came to 19 bases. The CDR3 DNA is TGTGCCAGCAGCGTAGAATCCCCCCCCCACAGGAGCTCCTACAATGAGCAGTTCTTC. Protein: CASSVESPPHRSSYNEQFF.

The chain employs TRBV18 and TRBJ2-1; D perhaps matches TRBD2 (5 bases). Trimming took 5 bases from V and 0 from J, leaving 11 bases between them. CDR3 size: 15 residues. From germline, CDR1 is KGHSH and CDR2 LQKENI. This CDR3 is CASSSGSGSYNEQFF. DNA of the CDR3: TGTGCCAGCTCATCGGGATCGGGCTCCTACAATGAGCAGTTCTTC.

The chain employs TRBV4-1 and TRBJ2-7, with TRBD2 matching over 10 bases. This CDR3 is built from 17 residues. Germline values: CDR1 MGHRA, CDR2 YSYEKL. Unmatched junction bases numbered 10, after V lost 1 base and J lost 4 bases. CDR3 in DNA: TGCGCCAGCAGCCAAGGACCATCTAGCGGGAGCGGATACGAGCAGTACTTC. As protein: CASSQGPSSGSGYEQYF.

This chain links TRBV6-5 with TRBJ2-5, with TRBD1 matching 8 bases. The J call is uncertain, as TRBJ2-7 better fits the DNA end. CDR1 and CDR2 (germline): MNHEY, SVGAGI. This CDR3 region has 15 residues. In DNA form, the CDR3 reads TGTGCCAGCAGTTACACCGGACAGGGAACCTACGAGCAGTACTTC. Its protein is CASSYTGQGTYEQYF.

The chain recombines TRBV28 with TRBJ2-7; TRBD2 matches at 9 bases. J was trimmed by 4 bases and V by 3 bases; bases with no gene match: 10. Looked up from germline, CDR1 is MDHEN and CDR2 is SYDVKM. This CDR3 is 16 amino acids long. The CDR3 sequence is CASSFFSSGIVYEQYF. CDR3 nucleotides: TGTGCCAGCAGTTTCTTTTCTAGCGGGATAGTGTACGAGCAGTACTTC.

The V call is TRBV28, the J call TRBJ1-2; 10 bases map to TRBD1. Germline trimming cut 7 bases from V and 5 bases from J; bases unmatched to any gene: 10. CDR1 is MDHEN, CDR2 SYDVKM, per germline. CDR3 length: 15 amino acids. The CDR3 bases are TGTGCCAGCAACCGACAGGGGGCGGCTTTGTATGGCTACACCTTC. This encodes CASNRQGAALYGYTF.